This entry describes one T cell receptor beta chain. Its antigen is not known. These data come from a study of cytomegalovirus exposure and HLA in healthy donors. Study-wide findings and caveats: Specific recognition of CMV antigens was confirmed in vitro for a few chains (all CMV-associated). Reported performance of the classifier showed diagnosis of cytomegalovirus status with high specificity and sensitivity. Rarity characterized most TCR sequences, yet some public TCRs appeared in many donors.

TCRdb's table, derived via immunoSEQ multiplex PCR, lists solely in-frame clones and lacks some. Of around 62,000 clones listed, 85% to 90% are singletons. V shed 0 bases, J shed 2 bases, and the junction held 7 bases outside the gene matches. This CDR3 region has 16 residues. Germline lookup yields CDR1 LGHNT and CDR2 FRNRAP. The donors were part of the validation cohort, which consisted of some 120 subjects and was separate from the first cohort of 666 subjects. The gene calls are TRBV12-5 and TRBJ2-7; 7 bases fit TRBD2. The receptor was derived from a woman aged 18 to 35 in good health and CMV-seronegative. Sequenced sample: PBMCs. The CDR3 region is CASGLVISSGAYEQYF. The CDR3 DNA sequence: TGTGCTAGTGGTTTGGTAATATCTAGCGGAGCCTACGAGCAGTACTTC.